This T cell receptor (beta chain) is drawn from a study of CD8+ T cells in alopecia areata. General study points: The study found higher clonality in lesional than normal scalp, especially in alopecia totalis/universalis.

Note on this clone: No antigen is known for it.

Sorting of PBMCs yielded the CD4+ and CD8+ T cells. Sequencing relied on a cDNA template that was reverse transcribed from extracted RNA. Assay: immunoSEQ multiplex PCR; the TCRdb copy retains only in-frame clones and omits some. Here the sample spans fewer than 40,000 clones, 62% being singletons. This clonotype originated in a human donor with alopecia areata. Sequencing was performed on NKG2D-high CD8+ T cells sorted from blood.

The CDR3 sequence: CASSPGILYEQYF. The CDR3 nucleotides read TGTGCCAGCAGCCCAGGGATCTTGTACGAGCAGTACTTC. The chain carries TRBV7-9 and TRBJ2-7, with a tentative D call TRBD1 (5 bases). CDR3 size: 13 residues. The V and J ends lost 5 bases and 4 bases respectively, with 12 bases between them. Germline assignment: CDR1 SEHNR and CDR2 FQNEAQ (reference sequence).